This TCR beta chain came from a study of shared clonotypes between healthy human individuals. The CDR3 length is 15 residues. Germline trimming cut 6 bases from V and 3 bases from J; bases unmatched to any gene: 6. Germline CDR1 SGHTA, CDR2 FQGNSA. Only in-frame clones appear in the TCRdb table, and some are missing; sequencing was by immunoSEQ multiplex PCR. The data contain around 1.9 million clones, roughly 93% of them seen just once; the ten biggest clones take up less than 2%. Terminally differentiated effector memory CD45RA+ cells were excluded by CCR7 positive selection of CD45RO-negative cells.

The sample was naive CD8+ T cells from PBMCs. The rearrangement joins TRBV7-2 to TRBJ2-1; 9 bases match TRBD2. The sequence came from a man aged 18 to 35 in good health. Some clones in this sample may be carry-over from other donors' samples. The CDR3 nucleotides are TGTGCCAGCAGGTATAGCGGGAGTATCTACAATGAGCAGTTCTTC. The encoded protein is CASRYSGSIYNEQFF.